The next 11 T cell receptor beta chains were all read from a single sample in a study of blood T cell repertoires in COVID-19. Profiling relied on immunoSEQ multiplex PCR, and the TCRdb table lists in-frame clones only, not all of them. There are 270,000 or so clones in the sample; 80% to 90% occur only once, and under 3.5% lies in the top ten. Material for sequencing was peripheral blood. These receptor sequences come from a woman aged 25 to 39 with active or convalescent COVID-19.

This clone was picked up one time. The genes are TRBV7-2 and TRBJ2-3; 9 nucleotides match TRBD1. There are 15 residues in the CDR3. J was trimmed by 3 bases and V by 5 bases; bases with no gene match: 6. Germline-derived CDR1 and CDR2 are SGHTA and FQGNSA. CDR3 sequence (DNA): TGTGCCAGCAGCGCCGACAGGGGGGGGACAGATACGCAGTATTTT. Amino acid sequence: CASSADRGGTDTQYF.

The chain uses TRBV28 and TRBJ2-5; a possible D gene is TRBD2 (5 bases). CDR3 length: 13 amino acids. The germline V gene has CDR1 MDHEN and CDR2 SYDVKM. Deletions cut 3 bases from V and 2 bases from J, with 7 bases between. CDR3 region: CASSFAGQETQYF. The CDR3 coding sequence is TGTGCCAGCAGTTTTGCGGGTCAAGAGACCCAGTACTTC.

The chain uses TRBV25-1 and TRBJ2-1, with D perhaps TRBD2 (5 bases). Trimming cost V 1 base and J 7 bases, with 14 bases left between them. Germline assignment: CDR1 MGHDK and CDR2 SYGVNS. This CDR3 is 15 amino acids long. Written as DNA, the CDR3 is TGTGCCAGCAGTGAATGGAACGGGGATGGGAATGAGCAGTTCTTC. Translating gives CASSEWNGDGNEQFF.

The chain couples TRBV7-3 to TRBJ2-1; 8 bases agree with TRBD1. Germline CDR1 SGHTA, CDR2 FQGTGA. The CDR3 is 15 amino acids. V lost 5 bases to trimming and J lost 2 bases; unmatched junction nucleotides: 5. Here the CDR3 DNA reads TGTGCCAGCAGCCCCTCGACAGGGGCCTACAATGAGCAGTTCTTC. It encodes CASSPSTGAYNEQFF. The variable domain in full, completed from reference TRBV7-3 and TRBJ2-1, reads GAGVSQTPSNKVTEKGKYVELRCDPISGHTALYWYRQSLGQGPEFLIYFQGTGAADDSGLPNDRFFAVRPEGSVSTLKIQRTERGDSAVYLCASSPSTGAYNEQFFGPGTRLTVL.

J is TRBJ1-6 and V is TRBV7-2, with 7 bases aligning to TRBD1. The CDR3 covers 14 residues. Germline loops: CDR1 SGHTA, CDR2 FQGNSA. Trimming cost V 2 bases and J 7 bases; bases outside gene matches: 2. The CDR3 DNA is TGTGCCAGCAGCTTAAGGGGGCGAAATTCACCCCTCCACTTT. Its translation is CASSLRGRNSPLHF.

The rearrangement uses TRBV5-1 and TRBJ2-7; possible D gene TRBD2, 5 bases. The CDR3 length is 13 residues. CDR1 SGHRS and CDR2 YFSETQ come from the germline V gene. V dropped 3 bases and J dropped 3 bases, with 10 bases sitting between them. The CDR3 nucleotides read TGCGCCAGCAGCTCCGGACTTCTCTACGAGCAGTACTTC. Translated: CASSSGLLYEQYF.

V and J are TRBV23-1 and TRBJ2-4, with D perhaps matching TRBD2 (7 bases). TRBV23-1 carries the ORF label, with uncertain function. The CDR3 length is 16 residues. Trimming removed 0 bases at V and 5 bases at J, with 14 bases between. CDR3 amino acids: CASSQSIQGRENIQYF. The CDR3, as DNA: TGCGCCAGCAGTCAATCCATCCAGGGGAGGGAAAACATTCAGTACTTC.

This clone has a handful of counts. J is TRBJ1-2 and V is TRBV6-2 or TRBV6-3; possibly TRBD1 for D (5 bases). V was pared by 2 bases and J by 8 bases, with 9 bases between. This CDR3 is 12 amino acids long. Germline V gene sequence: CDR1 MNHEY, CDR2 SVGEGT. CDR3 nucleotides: TGTGCCAGCAGTTACGGAGGGACGGGCTACACCTTC. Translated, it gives CASSYGGTGYTF.

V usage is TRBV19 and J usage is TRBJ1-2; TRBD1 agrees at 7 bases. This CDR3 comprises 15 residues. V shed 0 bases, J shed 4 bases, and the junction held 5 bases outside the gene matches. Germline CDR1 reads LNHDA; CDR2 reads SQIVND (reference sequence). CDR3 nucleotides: TGTGCCAGTAGTATAGATCCGACAGGGATCTATGGCTACACCTTC. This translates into CASSIDPTGIYGYTF.

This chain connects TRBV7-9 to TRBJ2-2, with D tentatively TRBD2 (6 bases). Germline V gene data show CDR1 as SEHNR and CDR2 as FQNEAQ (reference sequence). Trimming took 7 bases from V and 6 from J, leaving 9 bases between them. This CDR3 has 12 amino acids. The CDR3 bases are TGTGCCAGCACTCCGGGGGCCGGGGAGCTGTTTTTT. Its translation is CASTPGAGELFF.

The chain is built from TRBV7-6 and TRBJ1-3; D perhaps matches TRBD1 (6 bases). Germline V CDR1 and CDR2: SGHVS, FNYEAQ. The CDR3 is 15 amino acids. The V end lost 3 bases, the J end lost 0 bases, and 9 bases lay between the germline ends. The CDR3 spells CASSFGQNSGNTIYF. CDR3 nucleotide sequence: TGTGCCAGCAGCTTTGGACAGAACTCTGGAAACACCATATATTTT.